This T cell receptor (beta chain) was retrieved from a study of identical twins. MiXCR was run by TCRdb on the 5' RACE reads, yielding one entry per CDR3 protein. This table has some 600,000 distinct CDR3 sequences, around 7.4% appearing once. The germline V gene has CDR1 SGHVS and CDR2 FQNEAQ. The CDR3 runs 19 residues. The ends were cut back, 3 bases at V and 1 base at J, with 21 bases in the middle. This sample also appeared in a second study, on yellow fever vaccine responses in identical twins.

The sample comprised PBMCs. The clonotype originates from a woman younger than 35 in good health. The chain joins TRBV7-8 to TRBJ2-2; tentatively, D is TRBD2 (7 bases). The CDR3 is CASSFLGAGVVGNTGELFF. The CDR3 region has the DNA TGTGCCAGCAGCTTTTTGGGGGCGGGGGTCGTCGGGAACACCGGGGAGCTGTTTTTT.